This TCR beta chain was retrieved from a study of control samples from healthy donors and cancer patients. The CDR3 runs 15 residues. Trimming cost V 2 bases and J 0 bases; bases outside gene matches: 3. The germline V gene encodes CDR1 MNHNY and CDR2 SVGAGI (reference sequence). Repertoires were generated with immunoSEQ multiplex PCR, while TCRdb's copy carries only in-frame clones and drops some. The sample has under 110,000 clones, approximately 90% seen once; the top ten hold about 7.8%. V and J are TRBV6-6 and TRBJ1-2, with TRBD1 matching 7 bases. This TCR came from a man younger than 45 in good health. The material sequenced was blood. The CDR3 DNA reads as TGTGCCAGCAGTTACCTCCAGGGGGCTAACTATGGCTACACCTTC. Translated, it gives CASSYLQGANYGYTF.